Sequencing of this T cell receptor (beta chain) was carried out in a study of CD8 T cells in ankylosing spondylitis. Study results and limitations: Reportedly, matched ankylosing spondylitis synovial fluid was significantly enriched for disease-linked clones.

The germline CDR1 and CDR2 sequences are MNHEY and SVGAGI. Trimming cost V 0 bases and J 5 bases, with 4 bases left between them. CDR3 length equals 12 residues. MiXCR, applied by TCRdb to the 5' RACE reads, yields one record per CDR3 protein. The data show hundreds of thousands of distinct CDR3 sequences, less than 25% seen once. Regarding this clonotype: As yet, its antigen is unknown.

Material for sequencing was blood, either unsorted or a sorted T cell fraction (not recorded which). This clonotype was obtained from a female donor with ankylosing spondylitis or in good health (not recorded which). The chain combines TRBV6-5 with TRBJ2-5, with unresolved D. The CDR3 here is CASSYSMETQYF. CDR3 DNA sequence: TGTGCCAGCAGTTACTCGATGGAGACCCAGTACTTC.